This TCR beta chain came from a study of control samples from healthy donors and cancer patients. Trimming took off 8 bases at V and 7 bases at J, with 12 bases between the two ends. The CDR3 contains 12 residues. Looked up from germline, CDR1 is WSHSY and CDR2 is SAAADI. Data came from immunoSEQ multiplex PCR; TCRdb stores just in-frame clones and leaves some out. The table shows roughly 200,000 clones, with roughly 94% occurring only once. This rearrangement joins TRBV10-2 to TRBJ2-1; D is uncertain. The sample comprised blood. This TCR was recovered from a man aged 50 to 59 in good health. The CDR3 DNA reads TGCGCCAGCGGTGCAGCAAAGAATGAGCAGTTCTTC. This codes for CASGAAKNEQFF.